Each of the 26 T cell receptor beta chains below was sequenced from the same sample in a study of blood T cells in healthy people across ages. With a J-beta primer mix and a sample-barcoded 5' primer, a second PCR ran about 6 to 11 cycles. TCRdb ran MiXCR on the 5' RACE reads and lists one entry per CDR3 protein. The sample holds around 1,500,000 distinct CDR3 sequences; 28% are singletons and the top ten take over 7%. The sequenced material came from blood. The source of these receptors is a woman aged 30 to 39 in good health.

Points on this clonotype: A read error may explain this, as a much larger clone is one base away. The chain recombines TRBV4-1 with TRBJ2-5, with 11 bases lining up with TRBD2. The DNA end lines up better with TRBJ2-7; the J call may be wrong. Looked up from germline, CDR1 is MGHRA and CDR2 is YSYEKL. CDR3 length equals 14 residues. For the CDR3, the DNA is TGCGCCAGCAGCCAGACTAGCGGGACCTGCGAGCAGTACTTC. Amino acids: CASSQTSGTCEQYF.

With respect to this clonotype: This may arise from a read error, as a much more abundant clone is one base away. This rearrangement joins TRBV29-1 to TRBJ2-1, with D unresolved. The germline gives CDR1 SQVTM, CDR2 ANQGSEA. The CDR3 contains 13 residues. Trimming left V 8 bases short and J 5 bases short, with 16 bases between. The CDR3 nucleotides are TGCAGCACGACAACCGGTGTGGACAATGAGCAGTTCTTC. Translation gives CSTTTGVDNEQFF.

V usage is TRBV12-3 or TRBV12-4 and J usage is TRBJ1-2; D is ambiguous. With 3 bases removed from V and 4 bases from J, the gap between germline ends came to 12 bases. The CDR3 is 14 amino acids. CDR3 DNA sequence: TGTGCCAGCAGTTTTTACGAGGAGATCTATGGCTACACCTTC. As protein: CASSFYEEIYGYTF.

This rearrangement joins TRBV27 to TRBJ2-3; D may be TRBD2 (5 bases). With 4 bases removed from V and 0 bases from J, the gap between germline ends came to 17 bases. Per the germline V gene, CDR1 is MNHEY and CDR2 is SMNVEV (reference sequence). The CDR3 is made up of 17 amino acids. As DNA, the CDR3 is TGTGCCAGCAGTTCTCGTACTAGTCTTATGAGCACAGATACGCAGTATTTT. Its translation is CASSSRTSLMSTDTQYF.

This chain joins TRBV3-1 and TRBJ1-2; tentatively, D is TRBD1 (5 bases). Trimming took 7 bases from V and 8 from J, leaving 17 bases between them. The CDR3 has 13 amino acids. CDR1 is LGHDT and CDR2 is YNNKEL in the germline V gene (reference sequence). CDR3 sequence: CASNRGPSGGYTF. The CDR3 DNA is TGTGCCAGCAACCGGGGACCGTCGGGAGGCTACACCTTC.

This clonotype was counted only a few times. The chain uses TRBV29-1 and TRBJ1-1; D uncertain. The V end was cut by 1 base, the J end by 8 bases, with 8 bases between. The CDR3 totals 11 residues. The germline CDR1 and CDR2 sequences are SQVTM and ANQGSEA. The CDR3 nucleotides read TGCAGCGTTGAAGGGAAGTGGGAAGCTTTCTTT. It codes for CSVEGKWEAFF. The whole variable domain, filled in from reference TRBV29-1 and TRBJ1-1, reads SAVISQKPSRDICQRGTSLTIQCQVDSQVTMMFWYRQQPGQSLTLIATANQGSEATYESGFVIDKFPISRPNLTFSTLTVSNMSPEDSSIYLCSVEGKWEAFFGQGTRLTVV.

This clonotype was counted at least ten times. The rearrangement links TRBV5-1 to TRBJ2-1; TRBD2 might be the D (6 bases). With 4 bases removed from V and 8 bases from J, the gap between germline ends came to 16 bases. This CDR3 is built from 14 residues. Germline V gene lookup returns CDR1 SGHRS and CDR2 YFSETQ. For the CDR3, the DNA is TGCGCCAGCAGCCGGGGACTTGGGGTGGATGAGCAGTTCTTC. As protein: CASSRGLGVDEQFF.

The rearrangement links TRBV2 to TRBJ1-1; no clear D. Trimming pared 7 bases from V and 0 bases from J, leaving 9 bases between. The germline CDR1 and CDR2 sequences are SNHLY and FYNNEI. This CDR3 spans 13 amino acids. The CDR3 here is CASNSEMNTEAFF. The DNA of the CDR3 is TGTGCCAGCAATTCAGAGATGAACACTGAAGCTTTCTTT.

The chain is built from TRBV30 and TRBJ2-5; unclear D gene. The CDR3 runs to 15 residues. Looked up from germline, CDR1 is GTSNPN and CDR2 is SVGIG (reference sequence). V gave up 0 bases and J gave up 1 base, with 12 bases separating them. For the CDR3, the DNA is TGTGCCTGGAGTGTACGAAGACAACGCCAAGAGACCCAGTACTTC. Amino acid sequence: CAWSVRRQRQETQYF.

The chain is built from TRBV20-1 and TRBJ2-3, with 7 positions matching TRBD2. The V segment lost 3 bases and the J segment 1 base; nucleotides outside the gene matches: 7. Germline loops: CDR1 DFQATT, CDR2 SNEGSKA (reference sequence). The length of the CDR3 is 15 residues. The CDR3: CSARDLAAGTDTQYF. The CDR3 DNA reads as TGCAGTGCTAGGGATCTAGCGGCGGGCACAGATACGCAGTATTTT.

This clonotype was seen more than once but under ten times. The chain joins TRBV29-1 to TRBJ2-5; D is possibly TRBD2 (5 bases). This CDR3 comprises 13 residues. Trimming cost V 0 bases and J 5 bases, with 10 bases left between them. Germline V gives CDR1 SQVTM, CDR2 ANQGSEA. The CDR3 loop is CSVEESGRETQYF. DNA for the CDR3: TGCAGCGTTGAAGAAAGCGGTAGGGAGACCCAGTACTTC.

As concerns this clonotype: One base away lies a much larger clone, so this may be a sequencing read error. The chain couples TRBV5-6 to TRBJ2-1, with a weak D call TRBD2 (6 bases). CDR3 length equals 13 residues. CDR1 is SGHDT, CDR2 YYEEEE, per germline. The CDR3 spells CACRRVLYGEQFF. The CDR3 DNA follows: TGTGCCTGCAGGAGGGTCCTTTACGGTGAGCAGTTCTTC.

This clonotype has at least ten counts. V usage is TRBV20-1 and J usage is TRBJ2-5, with TRBD2 identical over 8 bases. Germline V gene data show CDR1 as DFQATT and CDR2 as SNEGSKA (reference sequence). CDR3 length: 17 amino acids. The trim removed 6 bases at V and 0 bases at J, leaving 15 bases unmatched. CDR3 DNA: TGCAGTGCCCAAGGTGGGCCTAAGCGGGGGAACCAAGAGACCCAGTACTTC. Translation: CSAQGGPKRGNQETQYF.

In its sample, this clonotype was seen once. The J gene is TRBJ2-4, the V gene TRBV7-2, with a weak D call TRBD1 (6 bases). The last part of the DNA fits TRBJ2-5 better; the J call may be wrong. The CDR3 length is 14 residues. Per germline, CDR1 SGHTA and CDR2 FQGNSA. CDR3 residues: CASSTRTEGETQYF. CDR3 nucleotide sequence: TGTGCCAGCAGCACCAGGACAGAGGGTGAGACCCAGTACTTC.

A note on this clonotype: This may stem from a read error, because a much larger clone lies one nucleotide away. V is TRBV20-1 and J is TRBJ2-1; TRBD2 might be the D (5 bases). CDR3 length: 15 amino acids. The V end lost 3 bases, the J end lost 10 bases, and 22 bases lay between the germline ends. Germline V gene data show CDR1 as DFQATT and CDR2 as SNEGSKA (reference sequence). CDR3 protein: CSARTTGINSYEQFF. The CDR3 coding sequence is TGCAGTGCTAGGACCACCGGGATCAACTCCTACGAGCAGTTCTTC.

In its sample, this clonotype was seen many times. The chain uses TRBV9 and TRBJ2-7; 8 bases are a match to TRBD1. The J segment lost 4 bases and the V segment lost 4 bases, leaving 16 bases of the junction unmatched. Germline V CDR1 and CDR2: SGDLS, YYNGEE. The CDR3 has 17 amino acids. The CDR3 protein is CASSPRQGLTSGYEQYF. The CDR3 nucleotides read TGTGCCAGCAGCCCCCGACAGGGGCTTACCTCGGGATACGAGCAGTACTTC.

This clonotype was observed a handful of times. The chain joins TRBV5-5 to TRBJ2-1; the match to TRBD1 covers 9 bases. CDR1 and CDR2 (germline): SGHKS, YYEKEE (reference sequence). There are 15 residues in the CDR3. Germline trimming cut 4 bases from V and 6 bases from J; bases unmatched to any gene: 8. The CDR3 region is CASSPGTGPLNEQFF. The CDR3 DNA reads as TGTGCCAGCAGCCCCGGGACAGGGCCTCTCAATGAGCAGTTCTTC.

This clonotype was picked up a small number of times. The chain carries TRBV3-1 and TRBJ2-7; tentatively, D is TRBD1 or TRBD2 (5 bases each). The CDR3 covers 15 residues. Germline V gene data show CDR1 as LGHDT and CDR2 as YNNKEL (reference sequence). Trimming removed 1 base at V and 2 bases at J, with 12 bases between. The CDR3: CASSQGPGRTYEQYF. For the CDR3, the DNA is TGTGCCAGCAGCCAAGGTCCGGGACGGACCTACGAGCAGTACTTC.

This clonotype showed up many times. The chain recombines TRBV15 with TRBJ2-1, with D hard to call. V shed 6 bases and J shed 15 bases, with 15 bases lying between them. The CDR3 has 11 amino acids. The germline gives CDR1 LNHNV, CDR2 YYDKDF (reference sequence). This chain's CDR3 is CATRSSANMFF. The CDR3 DNA sequence: TGTGCCACCAGATCCTCCGCTAATATGTTCTTC.

This clonotype was detected a few times. This chain connects TRBV9 to TRBJ1-6; 8 bases line up with TRBD1. V dropped 7 bases and J dropped 7; count of bases not matched to a gene: 13. The CDR3 contains 16 residues. The germline V gene encodes CDR1 SGDLS and CDR2 YYNGEE. The chain's CDR3 is CASSPERQGRNSPLHF. In DNA, the CDR3 is TGTGCCAGCTCCCCCGAGCGACAGGGGAGAAATTCACCCCTCCACTTT. The variable domain in full, completed from reference TRBV9 and TRBJ1-6, reads DSGVTQTPKHLITATGQRVTLRCSPRSGDLSVYWYQQSLDQGLQFLIQYYNGEERAKGNILERFSAQQFPDLHSELNLSSLELGDSALYFCASSPERQGRNSPLHFGNGTRLTVT.

This clonotype has only a few counts. This sequence joins TRBV20-1 and TRBJ1-1; TRBD1 might be the D (5 bases). The CDR3 spans 14 residues. The ends were cut back, 5 bases at V and 5 bases at J, with 18 bases in the middle. CDR1 and CDR2 from the germline V gene are DFQATT and SNEGSKA (reference sequence). The CDR3 region is CSAGLEGRTTEAFF. In DNA, the CDR3 is TGCAGTGCTGGGCTGGAGGGGCGGACGACTGAAGCTTTCTTT.

This clonotype was detected only a few times. The chain is built from TRBV7-9 and TRBJ1-5, with 7 bases aligning to TRBD1. Trimming at V came to 5 bases and at J to 1 base, leaving 8 bases not matched to a gene. Germline loops: CDR1 SEHNR, CDR2 FQNEAQ (reference sequence). The CDR3 loop spans 16 amino acids. CDR3 DNA sequence: TGTGCCAGCAGCAAAGGGGGCAGAGCGAGCAATCAGCCCCAGCATTTT. Its translation is CASSKGGRASNQPQHF.

This clonotype was detected many times. V usage is TRBV5-1 and J usage is TRBJ2-7; no reliable D call. Germline-derived CDR1 and CDR2 are SGHRS and YFSETQ. Trimming removed 6 bases at V and 3 bases at J, with 22 bases between. The CDR3 is 16 amino acids. The CDR3 is CASTDSGSRTLYEQYF. CDR3 DNA sequence: TGCGCCAGCACCGATTCCGGGTCCCGTACACTCTACGAGCAGTACTTC. Full variable domain (remainder filled in from reference TRBV5-1 and TRBJ2-7): KAGVTQTPRYLIKTRGQQVTLSCSPISGHRSVSWYQQTPGQGLQFLFEYFSETQRNKGNFPGRFSGRQFSNSRSEMNVSTLELGDSALYLCASTDSGSRTLYEQYFGPGTRLTVT.

This clonotype was detected many times. The CDR3 here is CASTLDRASYEQYF. In nucleotides, the CDR3 is TGTGCCAGCACCTTAGATCGGGCGTCCTACGAGCAGTACTTC. This sequence joins TRBV2 and TRBJ2-7; no clear D. CDR1 and CDR2 (germline): SNHLY, FYNNEI. V shed 7 bases and J shed 1 base, with 14 bases lying between them. The CDR3 contains 14 residues.

Remarks on this clonotype: A read error may be the cause here, since a much bigger clone is one base away. The rearrangement joins TRBV12-3 or TRBV12-4 to TRBJ2-1, with a weak D call TRBD1 (5 bases). There are 12 residues in the CDR3. Trimming left V 5 bases short and J 10 bases short, with 12 bases between. The CDR3 sequence is CASSPDSVEQFF. In nucleotides, the CDR3 is TGTGCCAGCAGTCCAGACAGTGTCGAGCAGTTCTTC.

This clonotype came up a few times. The chain uses TRBV18 and TRBJ2-1; tentative D call: TRBD2 (5 bases). Germline V gene data show CDR1 as KGHSH and CDR2 as LQKENI. V was cut by 0 bases and J by 8 bases, with 14 bases left in between. The CDR3 totals 15 residues. CDR3 coding DNA: TGTGCCAGCTCACCACCTAGCTCTAGCAGCGATGAGCAGTTCTTC. It codes for CASSPPSSSSDEQFF.